The clone carrying this T cell receptor beta chain was counted only a few times. As yet, its antigen is unknown. TCRdb re-analysed the RT-PCR reads in MiXCR, keeping a single row per CDR3 protein. The sample includes about 780,000 distinct CDR3 sequences, 18% of them seen just once. This sample is drawn from a study of response to subunit inactivated influenza vaccine. Broader study findings: Each seasonal influenza vaccination, the authors suggested, recruits few new T cells.

This CDR3 comprises 14 residues. V was clipped by 2 bases and J by 4 bases; unmatched bases: 2. CDR1 SGDLS and CDR2 YYNGEE come from the germline V gene. The sample in question was PBMCs from blood, obtained roughly 5 days after vaccination. The V call is TRBV9, the J call TRBJ2-2, with 7 nucleotides matching TRBD1. The sequence was collected from a middle-aged man who received an inactivated influenza vaccine. The CDR3: CASSVGQATGELFF. Here the CDR3 DNA reads TGTGCCAGCAGCGTCGGACAGGCCACCGGGGAGCTGTTTTTT.